The clone carrying this T cell receptor beta chain was picked up one time. What it binds is unknown. With 6 bases clipped from V and 3 bases from J, the junction kept 7 bases outside the gene matches. Germline V gives CDR1 MGHDK, CDR2 SYGVNS. The CDR3 spans 15 residues. Both 60 Vbeta primers and 13 Jbeta primers went into the PCR. This table comes from immunoSEQ multiplex PCR, and its TCRdb copy is limited to in-frame clones, with some not included. The data hold some 150,000 clones, with roughly 80% observed a single time. The sample is drawn from a study of cytomegalovirus exposure and HLA in healthy donors. Notes on the study in general: A later analysis showed HLA-associated TCR beta chains outstripping equally common others in clonal expansion. Certain sequence variants were highly shared and formed a cluster, and this cluster was likely a sequencing artifact.

Sequenced material: PBMCs. The sequence came from a woman aged 35 to 49 in good health and CMV-seropositive. The chain carries TRBV25-1 and TRBJ1-4; 7 bases map to TRBD1. This CDR3 reads CASRDTGTANEKLFF. Written as DNA, the CDR3 is TGTGCCAGCAGGGACACCGGGACAGCTAATGAAAAACTGTTTTTT.